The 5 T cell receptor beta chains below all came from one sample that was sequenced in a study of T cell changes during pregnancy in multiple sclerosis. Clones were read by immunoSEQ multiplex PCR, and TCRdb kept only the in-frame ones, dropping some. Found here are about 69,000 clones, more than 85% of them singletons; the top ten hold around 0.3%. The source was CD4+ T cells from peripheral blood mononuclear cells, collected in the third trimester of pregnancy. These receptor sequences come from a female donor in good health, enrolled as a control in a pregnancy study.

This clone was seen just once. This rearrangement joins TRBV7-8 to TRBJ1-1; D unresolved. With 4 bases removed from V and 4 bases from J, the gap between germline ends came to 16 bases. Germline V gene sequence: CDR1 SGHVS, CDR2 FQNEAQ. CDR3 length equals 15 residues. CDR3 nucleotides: TGTGCCAGCAGCTCATTAGGTGCTCGGGTCACTGAAGCTTTCTTT. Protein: CASSSLGARVTEAFF.

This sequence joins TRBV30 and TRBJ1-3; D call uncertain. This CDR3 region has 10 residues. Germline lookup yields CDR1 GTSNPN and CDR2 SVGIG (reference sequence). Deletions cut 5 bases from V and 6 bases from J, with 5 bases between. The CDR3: CAWAINTIYF. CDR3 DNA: TGTGCCTGGGCGATAAACACCATATATTTT.

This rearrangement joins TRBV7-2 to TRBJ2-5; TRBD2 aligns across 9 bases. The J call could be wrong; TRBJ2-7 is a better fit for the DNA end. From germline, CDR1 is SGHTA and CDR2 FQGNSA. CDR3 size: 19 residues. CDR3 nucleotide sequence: TGTGCCAGCAGCTTAGAATGGTCTCCTAGCGGGGAGACCTCCTACGAGCAGTACTTC. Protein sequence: CASSLEWSPSGETSYEQYF.

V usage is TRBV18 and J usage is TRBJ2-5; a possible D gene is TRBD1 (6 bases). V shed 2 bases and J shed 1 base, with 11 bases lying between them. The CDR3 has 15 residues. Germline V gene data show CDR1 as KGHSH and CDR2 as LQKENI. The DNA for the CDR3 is TGTGCCAGCTCACCAGGGGGCGGGTTCCAAGAGACCCAGTACTTC. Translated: CASSPGGGFQETQYF.

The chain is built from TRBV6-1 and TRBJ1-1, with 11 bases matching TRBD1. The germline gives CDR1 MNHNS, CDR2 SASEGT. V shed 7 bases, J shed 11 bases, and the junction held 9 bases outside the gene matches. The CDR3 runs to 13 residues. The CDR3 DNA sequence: TGTGCCAGCATTTTCGGACAGGGGGCAAGGGCTTTCTTT. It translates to CASIFGQGARAFF.